These 31 T cell receptor beta chains came from one sample sequenced in a study of blood T cell repertoires in COVID-19. TCRdb keeps only in-frame clones here, not all; method: immunoSEQ multiplex PCR. Of tens of thousands of clones detected, roughly 90% appear once; the ten largest clones hold 8.5%. The sample comprised peripheral blood. The receptor set was obtained from a man aged 60 to 75 with active COVID-19.

J is TRBJ2-1 and V is TRBV24-1, with 8 bases fitting TRBD1. This CDR3 has 15 residues. The germline V gene encodes CDR1 KGHDR and CDR2 SFDVKD. V shed 5 bases and J 2 bases; nucleotides not matched to a gene: 4. The CDR3 loop is CATSGQGAAYNEQFF. In DNA, the CDR3 is TGTGCCACCAGTGGTCAGGGGGCCGCCTACAATGAGCAGTTCTTC.

The genes are TRBV28 and TRBJ2-5; TRBD1 is a possible D gene (6 bases). Trimming pared 7 bases from V and 5 bases from J, leaving 17 bases between. The CDR3 has 14 residues. Germline V gene lookup returns CDR1 MDHEN and CDR2 SYDVKM. The CDR3, as DNA: TGTGCCAGCACCCGGGACACCCTCGGGGAGACCCAGTACTTC. It yields the protein CASTRDTLGETQYF.

The V gene is TRBV7-9, the J gene TRBJ2-3; 7 bases map to TRBD2. The CDR3 has 14 residues. V was clipped by 4 bases and J by 4 bases; unmatched bases: 5. CDR1 is SEHNR, CDR2 FQNEAQ, per germline (reference sequence). In DNA, the CDR3 is TGTGCCAGCAGCTACTCGGGAGGCGCAGATACGCAGTATTTT. Translating it yields CASSYSGGADTQYF.

V gene TRBV11-2 combines with J gene TRBJ1-6, with D unresolved. Germline CDR1 reads SGHAT; CDR2 reads FQNNGV. CDR3 length: 15 amino acids. Trimming pared 2 bases from V and 7 bases from J, leaving 12 bases between. This CDR3 is CASSLFRGLNSPLHF. The CDR3 coding sequence is TGTGCCAGCAGCTTATTTCGAGGGCTCAATTCACCCCTCCACTTT.

This clone was detected once. As DNA, the CDR3 is TGTGCCATCAGCGGGACAGGGATGGACAGCAATCAGCCCCAGCATTTT. Its translation: CAISGTGMDSNQPQHF. The chain recombines TRBV10-3 with TRBJ1-5; 9 nucleotides agree with TRBD1. V lost 6 bases, J lost 1 base, and 7 bases stayed unmatched. The CDR3 is 16 amino acids. Germline CDR1 is ENHRY and CDR2 is SYGVKD.

The chain joins TRBV19 to TRBJ2-2; D is possibly TRBD1 (6 bases). Germline V gene sequence: CDR1 LNHDA, CDR2 SQIVND (reference sequence). Trimming left V 6 bases short and J 4 bases short, with 12 bases between. CDR3 length: 14 amino acids. Here the CDR3 DNA reads TGTGCCAGTAGGATCACAGGGTTCACCGGGGAGCTGTTTTTT. Encoded protein: CASRITGFTGELFF.

V usage is TRBV2 and J usage is TRBJ2-7; tentative D call: TRBD2 (6 bases). This CDR3 is built from 14 residues. Deletions cut 6 bases from V and 0 bases from J, with 12 bases between. Germline CDR1 reads SNHLY; CDR2 reads FYNNEI. The CDR3 spells CASRPGLSSYEQYF. CDR3 coding DNA: TGTGCCAGCAGGCCGGGACTGAGCTCCTACGAGCAGTACTTC. Full variable domain (remainder filled in from reference TRBV2 and TRBJ2-7): EPEVTQTPSHQVTQMGQEVILRCVPISNHLYFYWYRQILGQKVEFLVSFYNNEISEKSEIFDDQFSVERPDGSNFTLKIRSTKLEDSAMYFCASRPGLSSYEQYFGPGTRLTVT.

The chain recombines TRBV15 with TRBJ2-1; 9 positions agree with TRBD2. Trimming at V came to 5 bases and at J to 3 bases, leaving 8 bases not matched to a gene. The CDR3 spans 16 residues. Germline CDR1 and CDR2: LNHNV and YYDKDF (reference sequence). CDR3 sequence: CATSGIAGAVYNEQFF. In nucleotides, the CDR3 is TGTGCCACCAGCGGAATAGCGGGAGCCGTCTACAATGAGCAGTTCTTC.

This clone was seen once. The chain employs TRBV11-3 and TRBJ2-7; 7 bases agree with TRBD1. Germline V gene lookup returns CDR1 SGHNT and CDR2 YENEEA. The CDR3 loop spans 12 amino acids. Losses at the gene ends were 5 bases for V and 6 bases for J; bases not matched to a gene: 4. In DNA, the CDR3 is TGTGCCAGCAGCACAGGGGTTGGCGAGCAGTACTTC. As protein: CASSTGVGEQYF.

The rearrangement uses TRBV11-1 and TRBJ2-7; tentatively, D is TRBD1 (5 bases). Germline CDR1 and CDR2: SGHAT and FQDESV (reference sequence). The CDR3 runs 16 residues. V lost 2 bases, J lost 1 base, and 15 bases lay in between. The CDR3 bases are TGTGCCAGCAGCTTAACCTTGACAGCTTTTTCCTACGAGCAGTACTTC. It yields the protein CASSLTLTAFSYEQYF.

This clone is labeled medium-sized. J is TRBJ2-7 and V is TRBV14; 14 nucleotides align to TRBD2. The CDR3 has 14 residues. The trim removed 9 bases at V and 0 bases at J, leaving 1 base unmatched. Germline CDR1 and CDR2: SGHDN and FVKESK. The CDR3 spells CASGLAGGSYEQYF. CDR3 DNA: TGTGCCAGTGGACTAGCGGGAGGCTCCTACGAGCAGTACTTC.

The genes are TRBV9 and TRBJ2-3; TRBD2 agrees at 7 bases. Germline CDR1 SGDLS, CDR2 YYNGEE. CDR3 length: 14 residues. Germline trimming cut 3 bases from V and 8 bases from J; bases unmatched to any gene: 9. The CDR3 sequence is CASSGGRRGVTQYF. CDR3 DNA sequence: TGTGCCAGCAGCGGCGGGAGAAGGGGAGTTACGCAGTATTTT. The full variable domain, its missing parts supplied by reference TRBV9 and TRBJ2-3, is DSGVTQTPKHLITATGQRVTLRCSPRSGDLSVYWYQQSLDQGLQFLIQYYNGEERAKGNILERFSAQQFPDLHSELNLSSLELGDSALYFCASSGGRRGVTQYFGPGTRLTVL.

This clone is medium-sized in the sample. This chain connects TRBV5-3 to TRBJ1-2; the D gene is possibly TRBD1 (5 bases). TRBV5-3 is sorted into the ORF group, with uncertain function. This CDR3 is 14 amino acids long. Trimming removed 4 bases from V and 0 bases from J, with 10 bases in between. The CDR3 DNA reads as TGTGCCAGAAGCATCTTGACAGCTAACTATGGCTACACCTTC. This sequence encodes CARSILTANYGYTF.

This chain joins TRBV7-2 and TRBJ2-2, with D possibly matching TRBD2 (6 bases). V lost 1 base and J 1 base, leaving 10 bases between the germline ends. Germline V CDR1 and CDR2: SGHTA, FQGNSA. This CDR3 comprises 16 residues. The CDR3 sequence is CASSLGLALNTGELFF. CDR3 nucleotide sequence: TGTGCCAGCAGCTTAGGCCTAGCGCTGAACACCGGGGAGCTGTTTTTT.

This chain connects TRBV11-2 to TRBJ1-2, with TRBD1 as a possible D gene (5 bases). Looked up from germline, CDR1 is SGHAT and CDR2 is FQNNGV. V lost 0 bases, J lost 4 bases, and 9 bases lay in between. This CDR3 has 14 residues. The CDR3 protein is CASSLDRQGYGYTF. In DNA form, the CDR3 reads TGTGCCAGCAGCTTAGATCGGCAGGGCTATGGCTACACCTTC.

The genes are TRBV5-4 and TRBJ1-2, with D possibly matching TRBD1 (5 bases). V lost 3 bases and J 4 bases, leaving 7 bases between the germline ends. Germline V gives CDR1 SGHNT, CDR2 YYREEE (reference sequence). The CDR3 is made up of 12 amino acids. CDR3 residues: CASSSTVYGYTF. CDR3 bases: TGTGCCAGCAGCTCGACAGTCTATGGCTACACCTTC. Filled out from reference TRBV5-4 and TRBJ1-2, the complete variable domain reads ETGVTQSPTHLIKTRGQQVTLRCSSQSGHNTVSWYQQALGQGPQFIFQYYREEENGRGNFPPRFSGLQFPNYSSELNVNALELDDSALYLCASSSTVYGYTFGSGTRLTVV.

The V call is TRBV30, the J call TRBJ1-3; D gene ambiguous. Germline V lookup: CDR1 GTSNPN, CDR2 SVGIG (reference sequence). V lost 1 base, J lost 0 bases, and 10 bases lay in between. CDR3 length: 15 amino acids. CDR3 sequence (DNA): TGTGCCTGGAGTGGTCTCCTGAGCTCTGGAAACACCATATATTTT. It specifies CAWSGLLSSGNTIYF.

The J gene is TRBJ2-2, the V gene TRBV9; 15 bases line up with TRBD2. Germline CDR1 is SGDLS and CDR2 is YYNGEE. The V gene end was trimmed by 3 bases and the J gene end by 3 bases; junction bases not matched to a gene: 9. The CDR3 totals 19 residues. CDR3 nucleotides: TGTGCCAGCAGCGCAGGACTAGCGGGAGGGCCGGCGGACACCGGGGAGCTGTTTTTT. Its protein product is CASSAGLAGGPADTGELFF.

CDR3 bases: TGTGCCAGCAGCTTTTTTGTCCGCAATGAGCAGTTCTTC. Protein: CASSFFVRNEQFF. The chain combines TRBV7-8 with TRBJ2-1; D remains ambiguous. The CDR3 covers 13 residues. CDR1 SGHVS and CDR2 FQNEAQ come from the germline V gene. Trimming cost V 3 bases and J 6 bases, with 9 bases left between them. Full variable domain (rest looked up from reference TRBV7-8 and TRBJ2-1): GAGVSQSPRYKVAKRGQDVALRCDPISGHVSLFWYQQALGQGPEFLTYFQNEAQLDKSGLPSDRFFAERPEGSVSTLKIQRTQQEDSAVYLCASSFFVRNEQFFGPGTRLTVL.

J is TRBJ1-1 and V is TRBV6-6, with D perhaps matching TRBD1 (6 bases). The germline V gene encodes CDR1 MNHNY and CDR2 SVGAGI (reference sequence). V dropped 11 bases and J dropped 3 bases, with 13 bases sitting between them. The CDR3 spans 12 residues. The CDR3 DNA sequence: TGTGCCGCACAGGGTCAGGACACTGAAGCTTTCTTT. Translating it yields CAAQGQDTEAFF.

V gene TRBV5-1 combines with J gene TRBJ2-1; D call uncertain. V dropped 2 bases and J dropped 5 bases, with 2 bases sitting between them. The CDR3 sequence is 11 residues long. Germline CDR1 reads SGHRS; CDR2 reads YFSETQ. CDR3 bases: TGCGCCAGCAGCTTCGACAATGAGCAGTTCTTC. This encodes CASSFDNEQFF. Full variable domain (rest looked up from reference TRBV5-1 and TRBJ2-1): KAGVTQTPRYLIKTRGQQVTLSCSPISGHRSVSWYQQTPGQGLQFLFEYFSETQRNKGNFPGRFSGRQFSNSRSEMNVSTLELGDSALYLCASSFDNEQFFGPGTRLTVL.

This rearrangement joins TRBV19 to TRBJ2-7, with D unresolved. The germline V gene encodes CDR1 LNHDA and CDR2 SQIVND (reference sequence). V was trimmed by 5 bases and J by 1 base, leaving 12 bases between them. This CDR3 spans 14 amino acids. This CDR3 reads CASSPSARSYEQYF. CDR3 nucleotide sequence: TGTGCCAGTAGTCCCTCCGCGAGGTCCTACGAGCAGTACTTC.

CDR3 residues: CASSLRTLTYEQYF. DNA of the CDR3: TGTGCCAGCAGCTTGAGGACACTTACCTACGAGCAGTACTTC. This chain links TRBV7-8 with TRBJ2-7, with D possibly being TRBD1 (5 bases). Germline CDR1 SGHVS, CDR2 FQNEAQ. Trimming left V 3 bases short and J 2 bases short, with 11 bases between. The CDR3 spans 14 residues.

V is TRBV9 and J is TRBJ1-1, with D possibly matching TRBD1 (5 bases). Germline values: CDR1 SGDLS, CDR2 YYNGEE. V was trimmed by 3 bases and J by 4 bases, leaving 13 bases between them. CDR3 length: 14 residues. Written as DNA, the CDR3 is TGTGCCAGCAGCGCAGATGGGGGGAGCACTGAAGCTTTCTTT. This codes for CASSADGGSTEAFF.

The chain uses TRBV30 and TRBJ1-2; 9 nucleotides align to TRBD1. The CDR3 loop spans 13 amino acids. J lost 10 bases, V lost 1 base, and 7 bases had no gene match. Germline CDR1 GTSNPN, CDR2 SVGIG (reference sequence). The CDR3: CAWSAMDRGDYTF. CDR3 sequence (DNA): TGTGCCTGGAGTGCGATGGACAGGGGTGACTACACCTTC.

The table lists this clone with a count of one. The chain carries TRBV7-2 and TRBJ2-2; 14 bases map to TRBD2. CDR3 length equals 16 residues. The V and J ends lost 6 bases and 7 bases, in that order; junction bases with no gene match: 7. Looked up from germline, CDR1 is SGHTA and CDR2 is FQGNSA. For the CDR3, the DNA is TGTGCCAGCAGTCGTGGGACTAGCGGGAGCCACGGGGAGCTGTTTTTT. As protein: CASSRGTSGSHGELFF.

This clone has just one count. The gene calls are TRBV7-2 and TRBJ2-2; tentative D call: TRBD2 (5 bases). The V gene lost 7 bases and the J gene lost 1 base, with 13 bases spanning the gap. CDR1 and CDR2 from the germline V gene are SGHTA and FQGNSA. The length of the CDR3 is 15 residues. CDR3 in DNA: TGTGCCAGCACACTGGATGCGGGGAACACCGGGGAGCTGTTTTTT. Its protein is CASTLDAGNTGELFF.

V gene TRBV9 combines with J gene TRBJ2-7, with TRBD1 identical over 10 bases. The V gene end was trimmed by 2 bases and the J gene end by 3 bases; junction bases not matched to a gene: 2. The CDR3 is 14 amino acids. Germline values: CDR1 SGDLS, CDR2 YYNGEE. CDR3 sequence reads: CASSVGQGVYEQYF. The CDR3 DNA is TGTGCCAGCAGCGTCGGACAGGGGGTCTACGAGCAGTACTTC.

This clone was seen once. The rearrangement joins TRBV2 to TRBJ1-5; D is perhaps TRBD1 (6 bases). Germline V lookup: CDR1 SNHLY, CDR2 FYNNEI. Trimming took 0 bases from V and 3 from J, leaving 9 bases between them. The CDR3 has 15 amino acids. The CDR3 DNA sequence: TGTGCCAGCAGTGAAGCGGGGGCCCTCAATCAGCCCCAGCATTTT. This translates into CASSEAGALNQPQHF.

The genes are TRBV7-2 and TRBJ2-1; 8 bases map to TRBD1. Per the germline V gene, CDR1 is SGHTA and CDR2 is FQGNSA. The ends lost 5 bases at V and 7 bases at J; junction bases unmatched: 13. CDR3 length: 16 residues. CDR3 nucleotide sequence: TGTGCCAGCAGCGACAGGACAGGGAGTGGTAGAAATGAGCAGTTCTTC. The encoded protein is CASSDRTGSGRNEQFF.

This clone was found once. The chain links TRBV11-3 to TRBJ2-1; TRBD2 matches 7 bases. The ends lost 6 bases at V and 7 bases at J; junction bases unmatched: 15. The CDR3 has 16 residues. Germline assignment: CDR1 SGHNT and CDR2 YENEEA. The CDR3 loop reads CASSIRERGGRNEQFF. CDR3 in DNA: TGTGCCAGCAGTATCAGAGAGAGAGGCGGGAGAAATGAGCAGTTCTTC.